The 20 T cell receptor beta chains reported below all come from one sample, sequenced in a study of T-cell memory formation after mild COVID-19. One entry per CDR3 protein results from TCRdb running MiXCR on the 5' RACE reads. The table records 450,000 to 700,000 distinct CDR3 sequences, approximately 18% of them present only once. Sequencing was done on a sample of PBMCs or a T cell subset sorted from them (not recorded which). All receptors derive from an adult woman who had mild COVID-19 (a few samples of this study predate the infection). Cell type and time point are not known.

This clonotype showed up many times. The rearrangement links TRBV24-1 to TRBJ2-1, with D tentatively TRBD1 (6 bases). Trimming shortened V by 3 bases and J by 1 base, and 9 bases separated the two germline ends. CDR1 KGHDR and CDR2 SFDVKD come from the germline V gene. The CDR3 sequence is 15 residues long. CDR3 sequence reads: CATSDTGSSYNEQFF. The CDR3 coding sequence is TGTGCCACCAGTGATACAGGGTCTTCCTACAATGAGCAGTTCTTC.

A few counts support this clonotype. J is TRBJ1-6 and V is TRBV19, with 11 bases fitting TRBD1. The germline V gene has CDR1 LNHDA and CDR2 SQIVND (reference sequence). The CDR3 is 13 amino acids. J lost 8 bases, V lost 11 bases, and 5 bases had no gene match. CDR3 in DNA: TGTGCCGGGGGGGACAGGGGGGATTCACCCCTCCACTTT. It yields the protein CAGGDRGDSPLHF.

This clonotype has just a few counts. The V call is TRBV28, the J call TRBJ2-1; no clear D gene. The CDR3 length is 13 residues. V was clipped by 6 bases and J by 0 bases, with 6 bases between them. From germline, CDR1 is MDHEN and CDR2 SYDVKM. The CDR3 DNA is TGTGCCAGCAGCGGAAACTCCTACAATGAGCAGTTCTTC. It specifies CASSGNSYNEQFF.

The CDR3 region is CASSTYANTGELFF. In DNA form, the CDR3 reads TGTGCCAGCAGTACCTATGCGAACACCGGGGAGCTGTTTTTT. The chain recombines TRBV14 with TRBJ2-2; D gene unclear. The germline V and J ends were trimmed by 6 bases and 0 bases, with 8 bases remaining between them. CDR1 is SGHDN, CDR2 FVKESK, per germline. The CDR3 extends over 14 amino acids.

This clonotype occurred many times. V gene TRBV6-1 combines with J gene TRBJ2-7; 9 bases are a match to TRBD1. The CDR3 sequence is 15 residues long. Germline assignment: CDR1 MNHNS and CDR2 SASEGT. The ends lost 1 base at V and 5 bases at J; junction bases unmatched: 6. This CDR3 is CASSEETGGLDEQYF. The CDR3, as DNA: TGTGCCAGCAGTGAAGAAACAGGGGGCTTGGACGAGCAGTACTTC.

This clonotype was observed a few times. V usage is TRBV7-8 and J usage is TRBJ2-4; 7 bases line up with TRBD2. Trimming removed 2 bases from V and 2 bases from J; junction bases left unmatched: 9. The germline CDR1 and CDR2 sequences are SGHVS and FQNEAQ. CDR3 size: 17 residues. CDR3 in amino acids: CASSLRREGGSKNIQYF. CDR3 nucleotide sequence: TGTGCCAGCAGCTTAAGGAGGGAGGGAGGGTCCAAAAACATTCAGTACTTC.

This clonotype appeared once. The rearrangement uses TRBV21-1 and TRBJ2-7; TRBD1, the table's D call, lacks a check against the DNA. TRBV21-1 is labeled a pseudogene. The CDR3 has 13 amino acids. CDR3 loop: CASRLNGRYEQYF. The DNA for the CDR3 is TGTGCCAGCAGGCTCAATGGGCGCTACGAGCAGTACTTC.

The V call is TRBV7-9, the J call TRBJ2-7; D perhaps matches TRBD1 (5 bases). CDR1 SEHNR and CDR2 FQNEAQ come from the germline V gene (reference sequence). V lost 5 bases to trimming and J lost 7 bases, with 12 bases between them. The CDR3 extends over 12 amino acids. CDR3 in amino acids: CASSQDSQEQYF. CDR3 bases: TGTGCCAGCAGCCAAGACAGTCAAGAGCAGTACTTC.

In this sample, this clonotype turned up once. The J gene is TRBJ1-1, the V gene TRBV12-3 or TRBV12-4, with D tentatively TRBD1 (5 bases). Deletions cut 5 bases from V and 4 bases from J, with 20 bases between. This CDR3 has 16 amino acids. CDR3 residues: CASSIPSGGESTEAFF. For the CDR3, the DNA is TGTGCCAGCAGTATACCTTCGGGAGGGGAGAGCACTGAAGCTTTCTTT.

V is TRBV7-9 and J is TRBJ1-1; D possibly corresponds to TRBD1 (6 bases). The CDR3 is 15 amino acids. V was trimmed by 4 bases and J by 0 bases, leaving 12 bases between them. The germline V gene encodes CDR1 SEHNR and CDR2 FQNEAQ (reference sequence). DNA for the CDR3: TGTGCCAGCAGCTCAGTGACAGGCATGAACACTGAAGCTTTCTTT. Its translation: CASSSVTGMNTEAFF.

The gene calls are TRBV9 and TRBJ1-1; D gene uncertain. Per germline, CDR1 SGDLS and CDR2 YYNGEE. V was clipped by 0 bases and J by 5 bases, with 11 bases between them. The CDR3 is made up of 14 amino acids. The CDR3 region has the DNA TGTGCCAGCAGCGTAGATATCGAGCGGACTGAAGCTTTCTTT. Encoded protein: CASSVDIERTEAFF.

In this sample, this clonotype turned up a few times. The V call is TRBV5-6, the J call TRBJ2-7, with a possible D match to TRBD2 (6 bases). This CDR3 is built from 14 residues. With 0 bases removed from V and 5 bases from J, the gap between germline ends came to 12 bases. Germline CDR1 and CDR2: SGHDT and YYEEEE. The CDR3 sequence: CASSLGGLLNEQYF. The DNA for the CDR3 is TGTGCCAGCAGCTTGGGGGGACTTTTAAACGAGCAGTACTTC.

This clonotype was seen at least ten times. The CDR3 sequence: CASSYDRAQETQYF. The CDR3 region has the DNA TGTGCCAGCAGCTACGACAGGGCCCAAGAGACCCAGTACTTC. V gene TRBV5-5 combines with J gene TRBJ2-5; TRBD1 aligns across 7 bases. J lost 1 base, V lost 3 bases, and 3 bases had no gene match. The CDR3 is made up of 14 amino acids. Germline CDR1 is SGHKS and CDR2 is YYEKEE (reference sequence).

The rearrangement joins TRBV7-6 to TRBJ2-5, with 8 bases matching TRBD1. CDR1 and CDR2 from the germline V gene are SGHVS and FNYEAQ. The V gene end was trimmed by 5 bases and the J gene end by 4 bases; junction bases not matched to a gene: 6. The CDR3 has 14 residues. CDR3 region: CASSPPTGAETQYF. The CDR3 DNA is TGTGCCAGCAGCCCTCCGACAGGGGCAGAGACCCAGTACTTC.

The table lists this clonotype with a few counts. J is TRBJ1-4 and V is TRBV5-1, with a tentative D call TRBD1 (6 bases). The V end lost 6 bases, the J end lost 5 bases, and 14 bases lay between the germline ends. This CDR3 is built from 14 residues. Germline CDR1 is SGHRS and CDR2 is YFSETQ. CDR3 sequence: CASTQAGVNEKLFF. For the CDR3, the DNA is TGCGCCAGCACTCAGGCAGGGGTGAATGAAAAACTGTTTTTT.

J is TRBJ1-1 and V is TRBV7-3, with 8 nucleotides matching TRBD1. The germline V gene encodes CDR1 SGHTA and CDR2 FQGTGA. The CDR3 length is 13 residues. J was trimmed by 4 bases and V by 5 bases; bases with no gene match: 3. The CDR3 reads CASSRQGSTEAFF. The DNA of the CDR3 is TGTGCCAGCAGCCGACAGGGGAGCACTGAAGCTTTCTTT.

This clonotype was seen only a few times. The chain joins TRBV19 to TRBJ1-1; D is perhaps TRBD1 (5 bases). The V gene's germline CDR1 is LNHDA and CDR2 SQIVND (reference sequence). The V end was cut by 9 bases, the J end by 6 bases, with 17 bases between. The CDR3 has 13 amino acids. CDR3 residues: CASSVLGGAEAFF. CDR3 bases: TGTGCCAGCTCCGTTCTGGGGGGGGCTGAAGCTTTCTTT.

This clonotype was seen more than once but under ten times. The V gene is TRBV20-1, the J gene TRBJ1-1; 8 bases agree with TRBD1. CDR3 size: 14 residues. The germline CDR1 and CDR2 sequences are DFQATT and SNEGSKA (reference sequence). The V segment lost 6 bases and the J segment 2 bases; nucleotides outside the gene matches: 8. The CDR3 DNA is TGCAGTGCACGCTGGACAGGGTATAACACTGAAGCTTTCTTT. Its translation: CSARWTGYNTEAFF.

The V gene is TRBV5-1, the J gene TRBJ2-5; D assignment may be TRBD1 or TRBD2 (5 bases each). The CDR3 covers 12 residues. CDR1 SGHRS and CDR2 YFSETQ come from the germline V gene. V lost 4 bases and J lost 1, with 5 bases in between. CDR3 nucleotide sequence: TGCGCCAGCAGCGGGACCCAAGAGACCCAGTACTTC. It translates to CASSGTQETQYF.

In DNA form, the CDR3 reads TGCAGTGTTCGAGGGGGGGGCCCCAAAAACATTCAGTACTTC. Translation gives CSVRGGGPKNIQYF. The chain uses TRBV20-1 and TRBJ2-4; maybe TRBD2 (7 bases). Trimming shortened V by 7 bases and J by 2 bases, and 15 bases separated the two germline ends. There are 14 residues in the CDR3. CDR1 DFQATT and CDR2 SNEGSKA come from the germline V gene (reference sequence).